This entry lists 16 T cell receptor beta chains sequenced from one sample in a study of technical replicates of blood from a few donors. Using immunoSEQ multiplex PCR, the repertoire was profiled, and TCRdb retains in-frame clones only, with some absent. The table includes 65,000 to 75,000 clones, approximately 84% detected once. Source material: PBMCs. The receptors were gathered from a human donor in good health. Some clones in this sample may be carry-over from other donors' samples.

The chain recombines TRBV4-3 with TRBJ1-6, with 10 bases identical to TRBD1. Germline V gene data show CDR1 as LGHNA and CDR2 as YSLEER. The CDR3 is made up of 17 amino acids. After removal of 4 bases from V and 4 bases from J, the junction contained 7 bases not matched to a gene. CDR3 in amino acids: CASSLDRGQTYNSPLHF. DNA for the CDR3: TGCGCCAGCAGCCTTGACAGGGGGCAGACTTATAATTCACCCCTCCACTTT.

This rearrangement joins TRBV29-1 to TRBJ2-7; tentatively, D is TRBD2 (5 bases). The CDR3 has 10 residues. V lost 6 bases and J lost 7, with 10 bases in between. Germline V gene sequence: CDR1 SQVTM, CDR2 ANQGSEA. CDR3 sequence reads: CSVLRGEQYF. CDR3 nucleotides: TGCAGCGTCCTTCGGGGAGAGCAGTACTTC.

CDR3 DNA sequence: TGTGCCACCAGCAGAGATCTGACAGATACGCAGTATTTT. It encodes CATSRDLTDTQYF. V gene TRBV15 combines with J gene TRBJ2-3; D is undetermined. Germline lookup yields CDR1 LNHNV and CDR2 YYDKDF (reference sequence). The CDR3 consists of 13 residues. Trimming left V 0 bases short and J 3 bases short, with 4 bases between.

This chain links TRBV5-1 with TRBJ2-5; the match to TRBD2 covers 13 bases. Germline lookup yields CDR1 SGHRS and CDR2 YFSETQ. J lost 5 bases, V lost 4 bases, and 8 bases had no gene match. This CDR3 spans 16 amino acids. The CDR3 loop is CASSRGLAGYEETQYF. DNA for the CDR3: TGCGCCAGCAGCCGGGGACTAGCGGGGTATGAGGAGACCCAGTACTTC.

The V gene is TRBV2, the J gene TRBJ2-4, with a tentative D call TRBD2 (6 bases). CDR1 SNHLY and CDR2 FYNNEI come from the germline V gene. The V gene lost 8 bases and the J gene lost 10 bases, with 15 bases spanning the gap. This CDR3 region has 12 residues. The CDR3 sequence: CASGWRESIQYF. The CDR3 bases are TGTGCCAGCGGCTGGAGGGAGAGTATTCAGTACTTC.

The chain carries TRBV15 and TRBJ2-4; D is possibly TRBD1 (6 bases). CDR3 length: 13 amino acids. In germline, CDR1 is LNHNV, CDR2 YYDKDF (reference sequence). Trimming took 5 bases from V and 5 from J, leaving 10 bases between them. The CDR3 DNA reads TGTGCCACCAGCGGGACACCCGAAAACATTCAGTACTTC. Encoded protein: CATSGTPENIQYF.

The CDR3 nucleotides are TGTGCCAGCAGCGTCGGACAGGGAAGAGGAGAGACCCAGTACTTC. It yields the protein CASSVGQGRGETQYF. This rearrangement joins TRBV9 to TRBJ2-5; 8 nucleotides line up with TRBD1. The germline CDR1 and CDR2 sequences are SGDLS and YYNGEE. The J segment lost 4 bases and the V segment lost 2 bases, leaving 7 bases of the junction unmatched. The CDR3 is made up of 15 amino acids.

V and J are TRBV11-1 and TRBJ2-5; 14 nucleotides line up with TRBD2. With 4 bases clipped from V and 4 bases from J, the junction kept 5 bases outside the gene matches. The V gene's germline CDR1 is SGHAT and CDR2 FQDESV (reference sequence). CDR3 size: 16 residues. CDR3 nucleotide sequence: TGTGCCAGCAGCTCAGGGACTAGCGGGAGTGGAGAGACCCAGTACTTC. Protein product: CASSSGTSGSGETQYF.

This chain connects TRBV6-5 to TRBJ1-1, with D perhaps TRBD1 (5 bases). The CDR3 covers 14 residues. The V gene lost 2 bases and the J gene lost 5 bases, with 12 bases spanning the gap. Germline V gene lookup returns CDR1 MNHEY and CDR2 SVGAGI. CDR3 sequence: CASSYGGGRTEAFF. In DNA form, the CDR3 reads TGTGCCAGCAGTTACGGGGGTGGGAGGACTGAAGCTTTCTTT.

The chain uses TRBV5-5 and TRBJ2-5; 13 nucleotides match TRBD2. This CDR3 contains 15 residues. The junction had 3 bases not matched to a gene; V was cut back by 2 bases and J by 5 bases. Per the germline V gene, CDR1 is SGHKS and CDR2 is YYEKEE (reference sequence). CDR3 in DNA: TGTGCCAGCAGCTTTGGACTAGCGGGGGATGAGACCCAGTACTTC. It translates to CASSFGLAGDETQYF.

This clone has only one observation. This chain links TRBV5-4 with TRBJ2-3, with 10 bases lining up with TRBD2. The length of the CDR3 is 17 residues. After removal of 0 bases from V and 5 bases from J, the junction contained 9 bases not matched to a gene. Germline CDR1 is SGHNT and CDR2 is YYREEE (reference sequence). The CDR3 sequence: CASSLDQRGGLIDTQYF. CDR3 nucleotide sequence: TGTGCCAGCAGCTTGGACCAGCGGGGGGGCCTTATAGATACGCAGTATTTT.

The rearrangement joins TRBV11-1 to TRBJ1-1, with D perhaps matching TRBD1 (6 bases). The CDR3 length is 13 residues. Germline CDR1 reads SGHAT; CDR2 reads FQDESV (reference sequence). Between the trimmed V and J ends, which lost 2 bases and 8 bases, there was a span of 12 bases. CDR3 in DNA: TGTGCCAGCAGCTTACTTACAGGGCCGGAAGCTTTCTTT. Residues: CASSLLTGPEAFF.

Points on this clone: Relative to the germline gene, one junction end is altered; a read error may explain this. In DNA form, the CDR3 reads TGCAGCGTTGAAGTCCGGGAGACGAACTTC. Amino acid sequence: CSVEVRETNF. The chain links TRBV29-1 to TRBJ1-2, with D hard to call. There are 10 residues in the CDR3. From germline, CDR1 is SQVTM and CDR2 ANQGSEA.

The DNA for the CDR3 is TGTGCCAGCAGCCCCCCCGAGACTCAGACCTACGAGCAGTACTTC. Translation gives CASSPPETQTYEQYF. The chain recombines TRBV5-4 with TRBJ2-7, with D uncertain. V was cut by 4 bases and J by 2 bases, with 16 bases left in between. CDR3 length equals 15 residues. The germline CDR1 and CDR2 sequences are SGHNT and YYREEE (reference sequence).

CDR3 protein: CASSPDRQTEAFF. Written as DNA, the CDR3 is TGTGCCAGCTCACCCGACAGGCAGACTGAAGCTTTCTTT. V and J are TRBV18 and TRBJ1-1; TRBD1 is a possible D gene (6 bases). With 3 bases removed from V and 5 bases from J, the gap between germline ends came to 10 bases. Germline CDR1 KGHSH, CDR2 LQKENI. The CDR3 extends over 13 amino acids.

The genes are TRBV29-1 and TRBJ2-5; D gene unclear. CDR1 is SQVTM, CDR2 ANQGSEA, per germline. Trimming took off 4 bases at V and 2 bases at J, with 14 bases between the two ends. CDR3 length: 14 amino acids. The CDR3, as DNA: TGCAGCGTTGTATTCCATGGCAGACAAGAGACCCAGTACTTC. It is translated as CSVVFHGRQETQYF.